The clone carrying this T cell receptor (beta chain) was seen only a few times. Its target is unknown. These data come from a study of human T cells and chemical hapten exposure. Study details: Minor pooled library volume differences mainly drove per-sample TCR yield variation. Regarding the study as a whole: DPC sensitization produced no change in TCRs with frequency above 1 in 1000.

What the library attached to individual cDNA molecules were unique molecular identifiers. Original data processing: Sequenced samples showed a median of 95,638 TCRs each, with counts running from about 20,000 to 690,000. From the reads, TCRdb called clonotypes with MiXCR, one entry per CDR3 protein. The V and J calls were determined by TCRdb, not by the authors. The sample has about 120,000 distinct CDR3 sequences, about 8.9% seen once. The CDR3 consists of 12 residues. Germline lookup yields CDR1 LNHDA and CDR2 SQIVND (reference sequence). V was clipped by 6 bases and J by 4 bases, with 7 bases between them. Unfractionated whole blood was the source of the extracted total RNA.

The source material was whole blood. The receptor was isolated from a human donor in good health. Some clones in this sample may be carry-over from other donors' samples. The chain links TRBV19 to TRBJ2-1; D gene uncertain. The CDR3 loop reads CASSRSYNEQFF. For the CDR3, the DNA is TGTGCCAGTAGCAGGAGTTACAATGAGCAGTTCTTC.